This T cell receptor (beta chain) was identified during a study of blood T cell repertoires in COVID-19. Study summary: Whether acute or convalescent, the COVID-19 samples came from the United States, Italy and Spain. In each case, the material was cDNA or gDNA derived from T cells, B-cell-depleted T cells, or PBMCs.

Method: immunoSEQ multiplex PCR; TCRdb's copy keeps in-frame clones and lacks some. Of 95,000 to 110,000 clones in the sample, 75% to 95% are singletons; the top ten hold less than 1.5%. Sequencing was done on a sample of peripheral blood. The receptor was derived from a woman in her thirties with acute or convalescent COVID-19.

The DNA for the CDR3 is TGTGCCAGCAGCCCGGGCGGGGGTCGGACCGGGGAGCTGTTTTTT. Translation: CASSPGGGRTGELFF. The genes are TRBV9 and TRBJ2-2, with 7 bases lining up with TRBD2. Per the germline V gene, CDR1 is SGDLS and CDR2 is YYNGEE. Trimming at V came to 4 bases and at J to 5 bases, leaving 8 bases not matched to a gene. This CDR3 is 15 amino acids long.